The 26 T cell receptor beta chains listed next were all sequenced from one sample in a study of T cells in Graves' hyperthyroidism and ophthalmopathy (dated by TCRdb to between 2019 and 2020). Receptors were amplified or captured by multiplex PCR. The sequencer was an Illumina HiSeq 2000. The TCR beta CDR3 regions were amplified from RNA transcripts. For the first round of RT-PCR on the TCR CDR3, the HTBI primer set was used together with the Qiagen OneStep RT-PCR kit. TCRdb's own reprocessing of the public reads used fastp at Q25 and MiXCR and kept productive beta chains. One record per CDR3 amino acid sequence lists the most common genes and DNA. The sample table lists over 700,000 distinct CDR3 sequences, about two fifths of them with a count of one. The leading ten clones occupy about 8.9% of the sample. Source material: blood. The receptor set was obtained from a young man with Graves' hyperthyroidism.

This clonotype was observed a single time. The rearrangement joins TRBV20-1 to TRBJ2-1; D unresolved. This CDR3 is 12 amino acids long. Germline CDR1 is DFQATT and CDR2 is SNEGSKA (reference sequence). V was pared by 3 bases and J by 6 bases, with 9 bases between. In DNA, the CDR3 is TGCAGTGCTAGTAGGACGCTCAATGAGCAGTTCTTC. This sequence encodes CSASRTLNEQFF.

This clonotype has only one observation. A much larger clone is a single base away; this may be a read error. The V gene is TRBV2, the J gene TRBJ1-2, with D tentatively TRBD1 (5 bases). V was cut by 7 bases and J by 4 bases, with 16 bases left in between. The CDR3 has 14 amino acids. Germline V gene data show CDR1 as SNHLY and CDR2 as FYNNEI. CDR3 nucleotide sequence: TGTGCCAGCATCCGCGACAGACAAAGCTATGGCTACACCTTC. Translating it yields CASIRDRQSYGYTF.

In its sample, this clonotype was seen many times. V is TRBV7-8 and J is TRBJ2-7; a possible D gene is TRBD2 (6 bases). V was clipped by 1 base and J by 5 bases, with 12 bases between them. CDR1 and CDR2 (germline): SGHVS, FQNEAQ. The length of the CDR3 is 14 residues. The CDR3 region has the DNA TGTGCCAGCAGCTTAGTTGCAGGGAGGAACGAGCAGTACTTC. Its translation is CASSLVAGRNEQYF.

This clonotype occurred many times. The genes are TRBV15 and TRBJ1-1; D possibly corresponds to TRBD1 (6 bases). This CDR3 spans 16 amino acids. CDR1 LNHNV and CDR2 YYDKDF come from the germline V gene (reference sequence). The V gene lost 2 bases and the J gene lost 0 bases, with 13 bases spanning the gap. CDR3 DNA sequence: TGTGCCACCAGCAGACCCATGGGACAATTGAACACTGAAGCTTTCTTT. Amino acids: CATSRPMGQLNTEAFF.

The CDR3 region has the DNA TGTGCCAGCAGCCCCGGGCCAGGGGCGGGTCAGCCCCAGCATTTT. Translated: CASSPGPGAGQPQHF. The genes are TRBV6-5 and TRBJ1-5; a possible D gene is TRBD1 (6 bases). Trimming shortened V by 6 bases and J by 6 bases, and 18 bases separated the two germline ends. The CDR3 contains 15 residues. Germline V gene data show CDR1 as MNHEY and CDR2 as SVGAGI.

This chain connects TRBV5-6 to TRBJ1-6; D is undetermined. Germline V gene lookup returns CDR1 SGHDT and CDR2 YYEEEE. V shed 6 bases and J shed 6 bases, with 4 bases lying between them. The CDR3 is made up of 11 amino acids. The CDR3 sequence: CASTINSPLHF. CDR3 DNA: TGTGCCAGCACAATTAATTCACCCCTCCACTTT. Full variable domain (outside the CDR3, taken from reference TRBV5-6 and TRBJ1-6): DAGVTQSPTHLIKTRGQQVTLRCSPKSGHDTVSWYQQALGQGPQFIFQYYEEEERQRGNFPDRFSGHQFPNYSSELNVNALLLGDSALYLCASTINSPLHFGNGTRLTVT.

This clonotype was detected many times. The chain has TRBV19 and TRBJ1-1; 7 positions match TRBD1. Germline values: CDR1 LNHDA, CDR2 SQIVND (reference sequence). This CDR3 is built from 15 residues. The V gene end was trimmed by 0 bases and the J gene end by 14 bases; junction bases not matched to a gene: 15. The CDR3 DNA reads as TGTGCCAGTAGTATAGATCCCGGGACAGCGAGACGGGTCTTCTTT. This translates into CASSIDPGTARRVFF.

This clonotype has a count of ten or more. CDR3 coding DNA: TGCGCCAGCAGCTTGCCCTCCAGTCTCAACTATGGCTACACCTTC. Residues: CASSLPSSLNYGYTF. The chain recombines TRBV5-1 with TRBJ1-2, with D hard to call. The CDR3 contains 15 residues. Germline V lookup: CDR1 SGHRS, CDR2 YFSETQ. The V end lost 1 base, the J end lost 2 bases, and 12 bases lay between the germline ends.

Notes on this clonotype: This likely comes from a read error, as the CDR3 has no conserved phenylalanine or tryptophan at its end. It is unclear where the CDR3 begins or ends on the DNA, so no DNA is shown, and the CDR3 is as TCRdb lists it. The chain combines TRBV14 with TRBJ2-7. Germline lookup yields CDR1 SGHDN and CDR2 FVKESK. Termini included, the CDR3 measures 8 amino acids. The CDR3 sequence: CASSQDSR.

There are many counts of this clonotype. This chain connects TRBV7-9 to TRBJ1-1; D might be TRBD1 (5 bases). The V end was cut by 0 bases, the J end by 3 bases, with 8 bases between. Germline V CDR1 and CDR2: SEHNR, FQNEAQ (reference sequence). CDR3 length: 14 amino acids. In DNA, the CDR3 is TGTGCCAGCAGCTTAGCCCCGGGGGACACTGAAGCTTTCTTT. Its protein product is CASSLAPGDTEAFF.

This clonotype was detected only a few times. The junction departs from germline at one end; a sequencing error may be responsible. This chain uses TRBV7-8 with TRBJ1-2, with 9 bases that match TRBD1. Germline lookup yields CDR1 SGHVS and CDR2 FQNEAQ. The CDR3 totals 15 residues. The chain's CDR3 is CASSQAAGTGPGYTF. The CDR3 region has the DNA TGCGCCAGCAGCCAAGCCGCCGGGACAGGGCCTGGCTACACCTTC.

This clonotype was detected ten times or more. As DNA, the CDR3 is TGTGCCATCAGTGAGCGGACCGGGGAGCTGTTTTTT. Its protein product is CAISERTGELFF. The chain links TRBV10-3 to TRBJ2-2; D remains unclear. Germline V gene lookup returns CDR1 ENHRY and CDR2 SYGVKD. The CDR3 covers 12 residues. Trimming removed 2 bases from V and 5 bases from J, with 3 bases in between.

The chain couples TRBV6-5 to TRBJ1-3, with D perhaps TRBD1 (6 bases). Deletions cut 9 bases from V and 0 bases from J, with 12 bases between. CDR1 MNHEY and CDR2 SVGAGI come from the germline V gene. The CDR3 runs to 14 residues. In DNA, the CDR3 is TGTGCCAGTACGGACAGCTTCTCTGGAAACACCATATATTTT. Protein product: CASTDSFSGNTIYF.

This chain connects TRBV7-9 to TRBJ2-7, with D unresolved. V shed 1 base and J shed 6 bases, with 22 bases lying between them. The CDR3 has 17 amino acids. Germline lookup yields CDR1 SEHNR and CDR2 FQNEAQ (reference sequence). The CDR3 DNA is TGTGCCAGCAGCTTAGGCCCAAAGACGGCTCTTTCGGGCGAGCAGTACTTC. It codes for CASSLGPKTALSGEQYF. The full variable domain, completed using reference TRBV7-9 and TRBJ2-7, is DTGVSQNPRHKITKRGQNVTFRCDPISEHNRLYWYRQTLGQGPEFLTYFQNEAQLEKSRLLSDRFSAERPKGSFSTLEIQRTEQGDSAMYLCASSLGPKTALSGEQYFGPGTRLTVT.

The V and J genes are TRBV27 and TRBJ2-5; no firm D call. This CDR3 is built from 14 residues. Germline CDR1 is MNHEY and CDR2 is SMNVEV (reference sequence). Trimming shortened V by 0 bases and J by 2 bases, and 7 bases separated the two germline ends. The chain's CDR3 is CASSLSFTQETQYF. Written as DNA, the CDR3 is TGTGCCAGCAGTTTATCTTTCACACAAGAGACCCAGTACTTC.

This clonotype has a count of ten or more. The chain is built from TRBV19 and TRBJ2-6; D not resolved. V lost 9 bases, J lost 0 bases, and 9 bases lay in between. Germline lookup yields CDR1 LNHDA and CDR2 SQIVND (reference sequence). The CDR3 is 14 residues long. DNA of the CDR3: TGTGCCAGCTTACTAACCTCTGGGGCCAACGTCCTGACTTTC. This gives the protein CASLLTSGANVLTF.

This clonotype was counted only a few times. The chain joins TRBV11-2 to TRBJ2-7; either TRBD1 or TRBD2 may supply D (5 bases each). V was trimmed by 5 bases and J by 7 bases, leaving 27 bases between them. The CDR3 totals 17 residues. Germline CDR1 reads SGHAT; CDR2 reads FQNNGV. The CDR3 sequence is CASSPREGSWAGSEQYF. The CDR3 DNA reads TGTGCCAGCAGCCCGAGAGAGGGCTCTTGGGCAGGGAGTGAGCAGTACTTC.

The chain has TRBV5-4 and TRBJ1-1, with 7 positions matching TRBD1. Germline CDR1 reads SGHNT; CDR2 reads YYREEE (reference sequence). J lost 9 bases, V lost 3 bases, and 8 bases had no gene match. CDR3 length: 13 residues. Here the CDR3 reads CASSSLTGSQAFF. CDR3 DNA: TGTGCCAGCAGCTCATTGACAGGGTCTCAAGCTTTCTTT.

The V call is TRBV9, the J call TRBJ1-6; 10 nucleotides line up with TRBD1. The CDR3 covers 15 residues. The J segment lost 9 bases and the V segment lost 5 bases, leaving 8 bases of the junction unmatched. Germline values: CDR1 SGDLS, CDR2 YYNGEE. The DNA for the CDR3 is TGTGCCAGCAGTATCGACAGGGGGCTAGGTTCACCCCTCCACTTT. It encodes CASSIDRGLGSPLHF.

The chain has TRBV19 and TRBJ2-7; D possibly corresponds to TRBD2 (6 bases). Trimming left V 7 bases short and J 1 base short, with 11 bases between. Looked up from germline, CDR1 is LNHDA and CDR2 is SQIVND (reference sequence). CDR3 size: 13 residues. CDR3 nucleotide sequence: TGTGCCAGTACCTCGGCGGGGTCCTACGAGCAGTACTTC. This encodes CASTSAGSYEQYF. Variable domain in full (rest from reference TRBV19 and TRBJ2-7): DGGITQSPKYLFRKEGQNVTLSCEQNLNHDAMYWYRQDPGQGLRLIYYSQIVNDFQKGDIAEGYSVSREKKESFPLTVTSAQKNPTAFYLCASTSAGSYEQYFGPGTRLTVT.

The rearrangement uses TRBV29-1 and TRBJ1-2, with D hard to call. CDR3 length: 12 residues. Trimming removed 6 bases from V and 2 bases from J, with 10 bases in between. Per germline, CDR1 SQVTM and CDR2 ANQGSEA. The CDR3 protein is CSVRPGNYGYTF. The CDR3 DNA reads as TGCAGCGTCCGGCCCGGGAACTATGGCTACACCTTC.

The rearrangement joins TRBV7-9 to TRBJ2-7; 7 bases line up with TRBD1. Per the germline V gene, CDR1 is SEHNR and CDR2 is FQNEAQ (reference sequence). CDR3 length: 15 amino acids. J gave up 1 base and V 5 bases, and 8 bases lay outside the gene matches. For the CDR3, the DNA is TGTGCCAGCAGCCCCCCCTGGGACAGATCCTACGAGCAGTACTTC. Protein: CASSPPWDRSYEQYF. The variable domain in full, completed from reference TRBV7-9 and TRBJ2-7, reads DTGVSQNPRHKITKRGQNVTFRCDPISEHNRLYWYRQTLGQGPEFLTYFQNEAQLEKSRLLSDRFSAERPKGSFSTLEIQRTEQGDSAMYLCASSPPWDRSYEQYFGPGTRLTVT.

This clonotype was observed many times. The J gene is TRBJ2-7, the V gene TRBV2; 9 nucleotides match TRBD1. Germline V CDR1 and CDR2: SNHLY, FYNNEI. The CDR3 is 14 residues long. Trimming cost V 3 bases and J 4 bases; bases outside gene matches: 4. The CDR3 region has the DNA TGTGCCAGCAGTGACGGGACAGGGAGGTACGAGCAGTACTTC. Protein product: CASSDGTGRYEQYF. Full variable domain (missing parts from reference TRBV2 and TRBJ2-7): EPEVTQTPSHQVTQMGQEVILRCVPISNHLYFYWYRQILGQKVEFLVSFYNNEISEKSEIFDDQFSVERPDGSNFTLKIRSTKLEDSAMYFCASSDGTGRYEQYFGPGTRLTVT.

This clonotype was detected only a few times. V usage is TRBV20-1 and J usage is TRBJ2-5; 9 bases map to TRBD2. This CDR3 is built from 14 residues. V was clipped by 5 bases and J by 5 bases; unmatched bases: 9. Per the germline V gene, CDR1 is DFQATT and CDR2 is SNEGSKA (reference sequence). The CDR3 spells CSAVSGGTWETQYF. CDR3 in DNA: TGCAGTGCTGTGAGCGGGGGGACTTGGGAGACCCAGTACTTC.

There are many counts of this clonotype. This chain connects TRBV7-2 to TRBJ1-1; D unresolved. V was cut by 8 bases and J by 5 bases, with 12 bases left in between. Per germline, CDR1 SGHTA and CDR2 FQGNSA. The CDR3 runs 12 residues. The CDR3 DNA sequence: TGTGCCAGCCTCAACGGGGAGACTGAAGCTTTCTTT. It is translated as CASLNGETEAFF.

The V and J genes are TRBV13 and TRBJ2-2, with 8 positions matching TRBD1. CDR3 length equals 14 residues. Germline V gene lookup returns CDR1 PRHDT and CDR2 FYEKMQ (reference sequence). The V segment lost 5 bases and the J segment 6 bases; nucleotides outside the gene matches: 5. The CDR3 DNA reads TGTGCCAGCAGCCGGGACAGGCGGGCCGGGGAGCTGTTTTTT. Protein sequence: CASSRDRRAGELFF.